These T cell receptor beta chains were read from a single sample in a study of OX40 agonist ivuxolimab in advanced cancers. Sequencing was performed with immunoSEQ multiplex PCR; in TCRdb, only in-frame clones are kept and a portion is missing. The data contain under 75,000 clones, 80% to 95% of them singletons. The input for sequencing was CD4+ or CD8+ T cells sorted from blood, taken in a trial of the OX40 agonist ivuxolimab. Source of these receptors: an adult with an advanced solid tumor such as melanoma, head and neck, liver or kidney cancer. CDR3s include the opening cysteine and the closing phenylalanine or tryptophan. A D gene is named only where the DNA matches it firmly. The size of a clone is reported for some rows only, either as once, few or many, or as a class for expanded clones.

>TRBD1|TRBJ2-7|NA|TRBV11-2
CASSHDRGRFNEQYF
TGTGCCAGCAGCCACGACAGGGGGCGCTTCAACGAGCAGTACTTC
>TRBD1|TRBJ2-5|NA|TRBV13
CASTDRGAKTQYF
TGTGCCAGCACCGACAGGGGGGCGAAGACCCAGTACTTC
>NA|TRBJ1-1|NA|TRBV19
CASSIGGGYTEAFF
TGTGCCAGTAGTATCGGGGGAGGGTACACTGAAGCTTTCTTT
>TRBD1|TRBJ2-5|NA|TRBV7-7
CASTDLLGDRETQYF
TGTGCTAGCACCGATCTCTTAGGGGACAGGGAGACCCAGTACTTC
>NA|TRBJ1-5|NA|TRBV11-2
CASSLVRYQPQHF
TGTGCCAGCAGCTTAGTTAGGTATCAGCCCCAGCATTTT
>NA|TRBJ2-7|NA|TRBV7-9
CASSPPRGGIEQYF
TGTGCCAGCAGCCCCCCCAGGGGAGGGATTGAGCAGTACTTC
>NA|TRBJ2-7|NA|TRBV11-2
CASSSLEQYF
TGTGCCAGCAGCTCTCTGGAGCAGTACTTC
>NA|TRBJ2-1|NA|TRBV7-4
CASSLGVEFYNEQFF
TGTGCCAGCAGCTTAGGGGTTGAATTCTACAATGAGCAGTTCTTC
>NA|TRBJ1-1|NA|TRBV19
CASSTLYWGIGAEAFF
TGTGCCAGTAGTACCCTCTACTGGGGAATTGGGGCTGAAGCTTTCTTT
>NA|TRBJ2-1|NA|TRBV30
CAWSLVRGGHNEQFF
TGTGCCTGGAGTTTGGTAAGGGGCGGGCACAATGAGCAGTTCTTC
>NA|TRBJ1-1|NA|TRBV7-9
CASTVSGRDTEAFF
TGTGCCAGCACCGTGAGTGGGAGGGACACTGAAGCTTTCTTT
>NA|TRBJ2-1|NA|TRBV7-8
CASSLDSSLSSYNEQFF
TGTGCCAGCAGCTTAGATTCTAGTCTGAGCTCCTACAATGAGCAGTTCTTC
>TRBD2|TRBJ2-3|NA|TRBV11-2
CASSSTSALDTQYF
TGTGCCAGCAGCTCGACTAGCGCGCTAGATACGCAGTATTTT
>NA|TRBJ2-7|NA|TRBV9
CASSVGTGGEEQYF
TGTGCCAGCAGCGTAGGAACGGGTGGGGAGGAGCAGTACTTC
>TRBD2|TRBJ2-1|NA|TRBV5-1
CASSLNSGGPTYPYNEQFF
TGCGCCAGCAGCTTGAATAGCGGGGGGCCCACATATCCTTACAATGAGCAGTTCTTC
>NA|TRBJ2-1|NA|TRBV4-2
CASSWSTNEQFF
TGTGCCAGCAGCTGGAGCACCAATGAGCAGTTCTTC
>NA|TRBJ1-6|NA|TRBV12-5
CASALGGSYNSPLHF
TGTGCTAGTGCCTTGGGTGGCTCCTATAATTCACCCCTCCACTTT
>NA|TRBJ1-5|NA|TRBV27
CASRINGNQPQHF
TGTGCCAGCAGAATAAACGGCAATCAGCCCCAGCATTTT
>TRBD2|TRBJ2-2|NA|TRBV28
CASSLRFQLAGVTGELFF
TGTGCCAGCAGTCTAAGATTCCAACTAGCGGGGGTCACCGGGGAGCTGTTTTTT
>NA|TRBJ2-1|NA|TRBV5-1
CAPKEKAGFF
TGCGCCCCTAAGGAAAAGGCCGGATTCTTC
>NA|TRBJ2-5|NA|TRBV7-6
CASSFELQETQYF
TGTGCCAGCAGCTTTGAACTACAAGAGACCCAGTACTTC
>NA|TRBJ1-6|NA|TRBV6-4
CASSDSVGISPLHF
TGTGCCAGCAGTGACTCCGTCGGGATTTCACCCCTCCACTTT
>NA|TRBJ2-1|NA|TRBV7-2
CASSLATGPTSSYNEQFF
TGTGCCAGCAGCTTAGCCACAGGGCCAACTAGCTCCTACAATGAGCAGTTCTTC
>TRBD1|TRBJ2-7|NA|TRBV4-1
CASSQVRDSYEQYF
TGCGCCAGCAGCCAAGTCCGGGACAGTTACGAGCAGTACTTC
>NA|TRBJ1-2|once|TRBV13
CASSPGAESRGYTF
TGTGCCAGCAGCCCCGGGGCTGAATCGAGGGGCTACACCTTC
>NA|TRBJ1-3|NA|TRBV5-4
CASSFGLSGSGNTIYF
TGTGCCAGCAGCTTTGGACTCTCGGGCTCTGGAAACACCATATATTTT
>NA|TRBJ2-2|NA|TRBV7-9
CASSPWGLGDGELFF
TGTGCCAGCAGCCCTTGGGGACTGGGCGACGGGGAGCTGTTTTTT
>NA|TRBJ2-7|NA|TRBV11-2
CASSLGGPGGSYEQYF
TGTGCCAGCAGCTTAGGGGGACCCGGGGGATCCTACGAGCAGTACTTC
>NA|TRBJ2-3|NA|TRBV9
CASSVPNSRTSSGFF
TGTGCCAGCAGCGTACCGAACTCCCGGACTTCGAGCGGGTTTTTT